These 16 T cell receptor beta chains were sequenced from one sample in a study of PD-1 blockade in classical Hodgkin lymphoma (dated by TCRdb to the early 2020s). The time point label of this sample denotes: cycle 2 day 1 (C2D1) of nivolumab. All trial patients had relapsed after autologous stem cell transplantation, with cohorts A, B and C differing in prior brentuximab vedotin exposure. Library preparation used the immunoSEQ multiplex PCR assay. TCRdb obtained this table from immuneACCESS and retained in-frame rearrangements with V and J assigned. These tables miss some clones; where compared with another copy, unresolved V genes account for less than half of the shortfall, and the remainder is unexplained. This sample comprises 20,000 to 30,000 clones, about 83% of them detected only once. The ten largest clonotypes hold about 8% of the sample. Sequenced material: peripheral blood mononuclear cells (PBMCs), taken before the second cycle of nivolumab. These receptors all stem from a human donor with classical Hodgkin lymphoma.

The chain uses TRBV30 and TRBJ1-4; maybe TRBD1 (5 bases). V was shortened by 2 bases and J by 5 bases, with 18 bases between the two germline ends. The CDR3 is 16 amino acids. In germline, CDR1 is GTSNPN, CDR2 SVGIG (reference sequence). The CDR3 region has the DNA TGTGCCTGGAGTAAGGCCAGGGTGAAGGGGAATGAAAAACTGTTTTTT. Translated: CAWSKARVKGNEKLFF.

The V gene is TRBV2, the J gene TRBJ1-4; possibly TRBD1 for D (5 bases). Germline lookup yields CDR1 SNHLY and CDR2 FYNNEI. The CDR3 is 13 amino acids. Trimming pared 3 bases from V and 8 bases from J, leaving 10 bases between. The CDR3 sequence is CASSDTKGEKLFF. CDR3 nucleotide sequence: TGTGCCAGCAGTGACACTAAGGGGGAAAAACTGTTTTTT.

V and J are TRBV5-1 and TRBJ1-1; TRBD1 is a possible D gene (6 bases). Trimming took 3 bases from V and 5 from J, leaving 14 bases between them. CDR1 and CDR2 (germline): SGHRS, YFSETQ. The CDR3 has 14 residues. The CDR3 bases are TGCGCCAGCAGCTCCCAAGGGGGGAGTACTGAAGCTTTCTTT. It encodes CASSSQGGSTEAFF. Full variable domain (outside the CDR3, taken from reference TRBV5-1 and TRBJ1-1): KAGVTQTPRYLIKTRGQQVTLSCSPISGHRSVSWYQQTPGQGLQFLFEYFSETQRNKGNFPGRFSGRQFSNSRSEMNVSTLELGDSALYLCASSSQGGSTEAFFGQGTRLTVV.

The CDR3 protein is CASSLTPTGTWNEQFF. The DNA for the CDR3 is TGTGCCAGCAGCTTAACCCCCACGGGGACATGGAATGAGCAGTTCTTC. This rearrangement joins TRBV7-2 to TRBJ2-1, with D tentatively TRBD1 (6 bases). The length of the CDR3 is 16 residues. V shed 2 bases and J shed 7 bases, with 18 bases lying between them. The germline V gene encodes CDR1 SGHTA and CDR2 FQGNSA.

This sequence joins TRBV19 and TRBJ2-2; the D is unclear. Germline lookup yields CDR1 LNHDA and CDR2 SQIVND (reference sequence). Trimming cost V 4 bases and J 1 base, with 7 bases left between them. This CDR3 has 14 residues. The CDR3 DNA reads TGTGCCAGTAGTAGAAACGTGAACACCGGGGAGCTGTTTTTT. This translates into CASSRNVNTGELFF.

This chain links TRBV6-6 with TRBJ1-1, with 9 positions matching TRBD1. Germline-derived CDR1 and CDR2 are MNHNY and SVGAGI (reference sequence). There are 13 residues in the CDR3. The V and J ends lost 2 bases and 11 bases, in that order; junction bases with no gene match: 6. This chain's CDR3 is CASSYLGQGFAFF. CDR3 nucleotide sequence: TGTGCCAGCAGTTACCTGGGACAGGGATTTGCTTTCTTT.

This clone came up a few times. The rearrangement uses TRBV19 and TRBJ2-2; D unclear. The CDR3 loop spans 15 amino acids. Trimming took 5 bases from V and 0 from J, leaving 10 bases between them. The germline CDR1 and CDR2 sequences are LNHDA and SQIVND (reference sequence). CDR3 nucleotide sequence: TGTGCCAGTAGTGCGCTAGATGCGAACACCGGGGAGCTGTTTTTT. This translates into CASSALDANTGELFF.

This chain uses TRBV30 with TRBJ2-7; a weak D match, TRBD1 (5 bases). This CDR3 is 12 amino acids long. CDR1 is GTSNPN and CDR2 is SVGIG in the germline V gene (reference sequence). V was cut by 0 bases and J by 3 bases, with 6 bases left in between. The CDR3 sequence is CAWSVTGYEQYF. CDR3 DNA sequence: TGTGCCTGGAGTGTAACAGGCTACGAGCAGTACTTC.

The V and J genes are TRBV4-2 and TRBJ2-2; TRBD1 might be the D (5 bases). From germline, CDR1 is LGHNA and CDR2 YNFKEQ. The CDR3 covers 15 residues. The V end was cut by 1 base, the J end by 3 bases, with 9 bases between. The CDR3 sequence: CASSQVTGYTGELFF. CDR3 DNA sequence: TGTGCCAGCAGCCAAGTTACAGGCTACACCGGGGAGCTGTTTTTT.

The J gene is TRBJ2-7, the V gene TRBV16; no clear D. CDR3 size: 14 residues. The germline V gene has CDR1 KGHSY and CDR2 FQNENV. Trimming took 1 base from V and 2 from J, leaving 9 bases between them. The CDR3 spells CASSQWVSAYEQYF. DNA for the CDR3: TGTGCCAGCAGCCAATGGGTTTCTGCCTACGAGCAGTACTTC.

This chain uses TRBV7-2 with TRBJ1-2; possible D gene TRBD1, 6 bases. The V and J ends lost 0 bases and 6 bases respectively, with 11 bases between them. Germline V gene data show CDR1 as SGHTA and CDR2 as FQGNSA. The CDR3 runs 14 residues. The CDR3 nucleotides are TGTGCCAGCAGCTTAGCGGGGGCGGGGGATGGCTACACCTTC. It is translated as CASSLAGAGDGYTF.

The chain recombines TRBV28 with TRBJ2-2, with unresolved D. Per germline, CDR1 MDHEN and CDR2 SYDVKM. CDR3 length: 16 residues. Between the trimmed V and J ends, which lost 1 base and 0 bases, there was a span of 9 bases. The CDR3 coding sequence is TGTGCCAGCAGTTTATCGACACCTCCGAACACCGGGGAGCTGTTTTTT. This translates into CASSLSTPPNTGELFF.

CDR3 protein: CASSENYEQYF. The CDR3 DNA reads TGTGCCAGCAGTGAAAACTACGAGCAGTACTTC. The J gene is TRBJ2-7, the V gene TRBV2, with no clear D. Germline values: CDR1 SNHLY, CDR2 FYNNEI. The CDR3 sequence is 11 residues long. Trimming took 2 bases from V and 3 from J, leaving 2 bases between them.

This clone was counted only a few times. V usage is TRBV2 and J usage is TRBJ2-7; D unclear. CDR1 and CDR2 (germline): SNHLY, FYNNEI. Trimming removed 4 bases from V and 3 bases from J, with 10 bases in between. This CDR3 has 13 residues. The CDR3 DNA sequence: TGTGCCAGCAGTGCAACGGAGTTCTACGAGCAGTACTTC. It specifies CASSATEFYEQYF.

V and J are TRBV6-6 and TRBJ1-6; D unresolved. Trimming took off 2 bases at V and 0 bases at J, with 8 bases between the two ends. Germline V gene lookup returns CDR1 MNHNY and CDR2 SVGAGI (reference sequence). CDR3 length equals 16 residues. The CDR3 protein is CASSYTASSYNSPLHF. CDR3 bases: TGTGCCAGCAGTTACACGGCAAGCTCCTATAATTCACCCCTCCACTTT.

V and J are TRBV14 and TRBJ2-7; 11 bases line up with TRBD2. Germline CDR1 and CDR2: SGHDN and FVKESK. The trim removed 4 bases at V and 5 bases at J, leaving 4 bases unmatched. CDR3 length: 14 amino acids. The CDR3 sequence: CASSPSGRIDEQYF. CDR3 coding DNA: TGTGCCAGCAGCCCTAGCGGGAGGATCGACGAGCAGTACTTC.